This entry is about one T cell receptor beta chain. As originally analysed: The assay estimated nucleated cells by amplifying reference gene primers. The data were produced by immunoSEQ multiplex PCR, yet TCRdb's version contains in-frame clones alone and is incomplete. V and J calls and clone size are copied from that table; D and trimming were computed from the DNA. The repertoire holds around 350,000 clones, around 90% seen once, with 2.5% to 3.5% in the top ten. The entry originates in a study of blood T cell repertoires in COVID-19. About the research overall: Samples representing acute and convalescent COVID-19 were sourced from the United States, Italy and Spain. The cDNA or gDNA used as material had been derived from T cells, B-cell-depleted T cells, or PBMCs.

Looked up from germline, CDR1 is SGHAT and CDR2 is FQDESV (reference sequence). Trimming removed 0 bases from V and 3 bases from J; junction bases left unmatched: 10. The CDR3 is 18 residues long. The source material was peripheral blood. The genes are TRBV11-1 and TRBJ2-1, with TRBD2 matching over 8 bases. This TCR derives from a human donor in a cohort sampled during active COVID-19. CDR3 sequence: CASSLAQPGLADYNEQFF. The CDR3 nucleotides are TGTGCCAGCAGCTTAGCCCAACCAGGACTAGCCGACTACAATGAGCAGTTCTTC.